The 22 T cell receptor beta chains reported below all come from one sample, sequenced in a study of T-cell memory formation after mild COVID-19. Via MiXCR, TCRdb re-called the 5' RACE reads, giving one row per CDR3 protein. This sample has about 430,000 distinct CDR3 sequences, with approximately 25% found just once. Sequencing was carried out using PBMCs or a T cell subset sorted from them (not recorded which). The receptors stem from an adult woman who had mild COVID-19 (a few samples of this study predate the infection). Cell type and time point are not known.

CDR3 region: CASSFGEPYEQYF. CDR3 DNA: TGCGCCAGCAGCTTCGGAGAGCCCTACGAGCAGTACTTC. The chain carries TRBV5-1 and TRBJ2-7; D not certain. Germline CDR1 is SGHRS and CDR2 is YFSETQ. The CDR3 is 13 residues long. Trimming cost V 2 bases and J 2 bases, with 8 bases left between them. The full variable domain, completed using reference TRBV5-1 and TRBJ2-7, is KAGVTQTPRYLIKTRGQQVTLSCSPISGHRSVSWYQQTPGQGLQFLFEYFSETQRNKGNFPGRFSGRQFSNSRSEMNVSTLELGDSALYLCASSFGEPYEQYFGPGTRLTVT.

The chain links TRBV12-3 or TRBV12-4 to TRBJ1-2; no firm D call. Trimming removed 2 bases at V and 4 bases at J, with 8 bases between. The CDR3 extends over 13 amino acids. The CDR3 nucleotides read TGTGCCAGCAGTTTAAGTGTCGGCTATGGCTACACCTTC. Its protein is CASSLSVGYGYTF.

The chain has TRBV7-2 and TRBJ2-5, with 8 nucleotides matching TRBD2. V lost 3 bases, J lost 4 bases, and 10 bases stayed unmatched. Germline CDR1 and CDR2: SGHTA and FQGNSA. This CDR3 has 16 residues. The DNA of the CDR3 is TGTGCCAGCAGCTTCCCAGCGGGAGCGGGTGGAGAGACCCAGTACTTC. Translated: CASSFPAGAGGETQYF.

This clonotype has just a few counts. V and J are TRBV7-2 and TRBJ2-1; 8 bases fit TRBD2. Germline-derived CDR1 and CDR2 are SGHTA and FQGNSA. CDR3 length: 13 residues. V lost 8 bases, J lost 7 bases, and 7 bases stayed unmatched. CDR3 sequence reads: CASRGGVSNEQFF. CDR3 nucleotide sequence: TGTGCCAGCCGGGGGGGCGTATCGAATGAGCAGTTCTTC.

In its sample, this clonotype was seen many times. V usage is TRBV6-5 and J usage is TRBJ2-1; possible D gene TRBD2, 5 bases. Trimming took 4 bases from V and 3 from J, leaving 13 bases between them. Germline CDR1 is MNHEY and CDR2 is SVGAGI. The CDR3 runs 15 residues. As DNA, the CDR3 is TGTGCCAGCAGTTCCCCTGCCGGGAACTACAATGAGCAGTTCTTC. Amino acid sequence: CASSSPAGNYNEQFF.

This clonotype turned up a few times. This sequence joins TRBV15 and TRBJ1-3; 11 positions agree with TRBD1. This CDR3 has 15 amino acids. With 4 bases clipped from V and 5 bases from J, the junction kept 4 bases outside the gene matches. Germline V gene data show CDR1 as LNHNV and CDR2 as YYDKDF (reference sequence). CDR3 DNA: TGTGCCACCAGCAATGGACAGGGGGCTCGAAACACCATATATTTT. It yields the protein CATSNGQGARNTIYF.

The CDR3 DNA is TGCGCCAGCAGCTTGTTCGAGGGAGCGGATACGCAGTATTTT. It specifies CASSLFEGADTQYF. The chain carries TRBV5-1 and TRBJ2-3; D may be TRBD2 (5 bases). The V end lost 1 base, the J end lost 6 bases, and 12 bases lay between the germline ends. CDR1 is SGHRS, CDR2 YFSETQ, per germline. The CDR3 sequence is 14 residues long.

The chain recombines TRBV2 with TRBJ2-1, with D maybe TRBD1 (6 bases). The V gene's germline CDR1 is SNHLY and CDR2 FYNNEI. This CDR3 spans 15 amino acids. Trimming cost V 3 bases and J 12 bases, with 21 bases left between them. The CDR3, as DNA: TGTGCCAGCAGTGATTTAGGACAGAGTACAATTGGGCAGTTCTTC. It encodes CASSDLGQSTIGQFF.

There are a few counts of this clonotype. V and J are TRBV11-3 and TRBJ2-1, with TRBD2 matching over 11 bases. CDR1 is SGHNT, CDR2 YENEEA, per germline. The CDR3 consists of 20 residues. Germline trimming cut 5 bases from V and 1 base from J; bases unmatched to any gene: 16. The CDR3 spells CASSGTGTSGSAGSYNEQFF. For the CDR3, the DNA is TGTGCCAGCAGCGGTACGGGAACTAGCGGGAGTGCTGGGTCCTACAATGAGCAGTTCTTC.

The chain carries TRBV12-5 and TRBJ2-3; D not certain. V lost 4 bases and J lost 0, with 17 bases in between. This CDR3 region has 17 residues. Germline CDR1 LGHNT, CDR2 FRNRAP. CDR3 amino acids: CASGSPSTGVSTDTQYF. The DNA of the CDR3 is TGTGCTAGTGGTTCCCCCTCCACTGGGGTGAGCACAGATACGCAGTATTTT.

This clonotype was counted a few times. The CDR3 DNA reads as TGTGCCAGCAGCTTGGTTGGCGGAGGGGGACTGAGTTCACCCCTCCACTTT. This gives the protein CASSLVGGGGLSSPLHF. V usage is TRBV7-2 and J usage is TRBJ1-6; tentative D call: TRBD1 (6 bases). V lost 3 bases and J 9 bases, leaving 21 bases between the germline ends. CDR3 length: 17 residues. Looked up from germline, CDR1 is SGHTA and CDR2 is FQGNSA.

This clonotype was seen repeatedly, ten times or more. The V and J genes are TRBV29-1 and TRBJ2-5; D is perhaps TRBD1 (6 bases). With 4 bases removed from V and 4 bases from J, the gap between germline ends came to 10 bases. From germline, CDR1 is SQVTM and CDR2 ANQGSEA. This CDR3 comprises 12 residues. The CDR3, as DNA: TGCAGCGTTGGGACAGTGGGAGAGACCCAGTACTTC. Protein product: CSVGTVGETQYF.

The rearrangement uses TRBV5-1 and TRBJ2-7; a weak D match, TRBD1 (6 bases). Trimming stripped 2 bases from V and 3 bases from J, with 12 bases between. CDR3 size: 14 residues. Germline V gene sequence: CDR1 SGHRS, CDR2 YFSETQ. The DNA for the CDR3 is TGCGCCAGCAGCTTTACAGGGTCCGACTACGAGCAGTACTTC. Residues: CASSFTGSDYEQYF.

The chain links TRBV9 to TRBJ2-1; the D call may be TRBD1 or TRBD2 (5 bases each). The V and J ends lost 0 bases and 7 bases respectively, with 11 bases between them. CDR3 length: 14 residues. CDR1 is SGDLS and CDR2 is YYNGEE in the germline V gene. The CDR3 region is CASSVGDGKNEQFF. In DNA, the CDR3 is TGTGCCAGCAGCGTAGGGGACGGAAAAAATGAGCAGTTCTTC.

In DNA form, the CDR3 reads TGTGCCAGCAGCCGAACACCATCCGGGACTAGCGGGTCCTTGACAGATACGCAGTATTTT. Its protein product is CASSRTPSGTSGSLTDTQYF. The chain has TRBV4-2 and TRBJ2-3; 12 nucleotides line up with TRBD2. Looked up from germline, CDR1 is LGHNA and CDR2 is YNFKEQ. The junction had 17 bases not matched to a gene; V was cut back by 4 bases and J by 3 bases. The CDR3 is 20 amino acids.

This clonotype has more than one count but fewer than ten. This rearrangement joins TRBV9 to TRBJ2-7; 10 nucleotides agree with TRBD2. V shed 3 bases and J 2 bases; nucleotides not matched to a gene: 8. The germline V gene encodes CDR1 SGDLS and CDR2 YYNGEE. The CDR3 is 16 amino acids. In DNA form, the CDR3 reads TGTGCCAGCAGCGATCTAGCGGGGGCACGGGCCTACGAGCAGTACTTC. It codes for CASSDLAGARAYEQYF.

In its sample, this clonotype was seen a few times. The J gene is TRBJ2-7, the V gene TRBV29-1; D unclear. This CDR3 has 13 amino acids. The germline V gene has CDR1 SQVTM and CDR2 ANQGSEA. V was pared by 0 bases and J by 3 bases, with 9 bases between. CDR3 nucleotide sequence: TGCAGCGTTGAAGATCGATCCAACTACGAGCAGTACTTC. Translation gives CSVEDRSNYEQYF.

This chain uses TRBV10-3 with TRBJ1-1; D is unclear. V lost 3 bases and J lost 0, with 11 bases in between. The CDR3 has 15 residues. Looked up from germline, CDR1 is ENHRY and CDR2 is SYGVKD. CDR3 DNA sequence: TGTGCCATCAGTGAACCTAGCCGGATGAACACTGAAGCTTTCTTT. It codes for CAISEPSRMNTEAFF.

This clonotype was observed a handful of times. The rearrangement links TRBV5-1 to TRBJ1-1; D unresolved. This CDR3 region has 14 residues. Germline values: CDR1 SGHRS, CDR2 YFSETQ. Between the trimmed V and J ends, which lost 0 bases and 3 bases, there was a span of 9 bases. CDR3 protein: CASSLAIGDTEAFF. The CDR3 DNA sequence: TGCGCCAGCAGCTTGGCCATCGGGGACACTGAAGCTTTCTTT.

A few counts support this clonotype. J is TRBJ2-3 and V is TRBV6-4, with 7 positions matching TRBD1. The CDR3 runs 14 residues. The germline V gene has CDR1 MRHNA and CDR2 SNTAGT. V was clipped by 6 bases and J by 1 base; unmatched bases: 4. The CDR3 DNA is TGTGCCAGCAGACTCGACAGGGGCACAGATACGCAGTATTTT. Its translation: CASRLDRGTDTQYF.

This clonotype was detected a few times. This chain connects TRBV12-3 or TRBV12-4 to TRBJ2-7, with TRBD2 as a possible D gene (6 bases). This CDR3 region has 15 residues. V was clipped by 5 bases and J by 6 bases, with 20 bases between them. The CDR3 coding sequence is TGTGCCAGCAGTCCCCGAGAGGGACTGGGGAGCGAGCAGTACTTC. Its protein product is CASSPREGLGSEQYF.

This clonotype was detected a few times. The rearrangement links TRBV4-1 to TRBJ2-1; D gene ambiguous. There are 13 residues in the CDR3. Germline CDR1 is MGHRA and CDR2 is YSYEKL. Trimming took off 4 bases at V and 4 bases at J, with 8 bases between the two ends. CDR3 protein: CASSPVGYNEQFF. CDR3 nucleotides: TGCGCCAGCAGCCCCGTCGGGTACAATGAGCAGTTCTTC.